These 7 T cell receptor beta chains were all obtained from the same sample, sequenced in a study of blood T cell repertoires in COVID-19. Data came from immunoSEQ multiplex PCR; TCRdb stores just in-frame clones and leaves some out. The data hold some 200,000 clones, with over 75% observed a single time. The sequenced sample was PBMCs or T cells enriched from blood (not recorded which). These receptor sequences come from a woman aged 18-35 years who had recovered from COVID-19.

This clone was found many times. The V call is TRBV5-4, the J call TRBJ2-6; D may be TRBD1 (5 bases). The V end lost 3 bases, the J end lost 2 bases, and 18 bases lay between the germline ends. The V gene's germline CDR1 is SGHNT and CDR2 YYREEE (reference sequence). CDR3 length: 18 amino acids. The CDR3 reads CASSSRSSGLTGANVLTF. The CDR3 coding sequence is TGTGCCAGCAGCTCCCGGTCCTCAGGGCTTACTGGGGCCAACGTCCTGACTTTC.

The chain employs TRBV3-1 (or the pseudogene TRBV3-2) and TRBJ2-6, with unresolved D. The length of the CDR3 is 16 residues. Germline V lookup: CDR1 LGHDT, CDR2 YNNKEL (reference sequence). V dropped 3 bases and J dropped 4 bases, with 13 bases sitting between them. DNA of the CDR3: TGTGCCAGCAGCCACGACGACATAACCGGGGCCAACGTCCTGACTTTC. It yields the protein CASSHDDITGANVLTF.

This clone has a single count. This chain uses TRBV10-3 with TRBJ1-1; no definite D call. The CDR3 is made up of 14 amino acids. Trimming removed 3 bases from V and 0 bases from J, with 8 bases in between. CDR1 is ENHRY, CDR2 SYGVKD, per germline. As DNA, the CDR3 is TGTGCCATCAGTGACGGGAGAATGAACACTGAAGCTTTCTTT. As protein: CAISDGRMNTEAFF.

The V and J genes are TRBV3-1 (or the pseudogene TRBV3-2) and TRBJ2-1; D not resolved. The CDR3 covers 15 residues. The germline V gene has CDR1 LGHDT and CDR2 YNNKEL (reference sequence). V lost 4 bases, J lost 0 bases, and 10 bases lay in between. CDR3 residues: CASSPFPSSYNEQFF. The CDR3 DNA is TGTGCCAGCAGCCCTTTCCCGAGCTCCTACAATGAGCAGTTCTTC.

This clone has a single count. The chain is built from TRBV6-2 or TRBV6-3 and TRBJ2-5; D gene uncertain. V was clipped by 3 bases and J by 4 bases, with 9 bases between them. This CDR3 comprises 13 residues. The germline gives CDR1 MNHEY, CDR2 SVGEGT. The CDR3 here is CASSYGLTETQYF. The CDR3 nucleotides read TGTGCCAGCAGTTATGGGCTAACAGAGACCCAGTACTTC.

CDR3: CASSRAPFEEQYF. In DNA form, the CDR3 reads TGTGCCAGCAGCCGCGCGCCTTTTGAGGAGCAGTACTTC. The gene calls are TRBV5-4 and TRBJ2-7; D is uncertain. Deletions cut 4 bases from V and 7 bases from J, with 15 bases between. The CDR3 consists of 13 residues. From germline, CDR1 is SGHNT and CDR2 YYREEE (reference sequence).

The chain is built from TRBV27 and TRBJ1-1, with 8 bases identical to TRBD1. Germline V lookup: CDR1 MNHEY, CDR2 SMNVEV (reference sequence). Trimming at V came to 4 bases and at J to 2 bases, leaving 12 bases not matched to a gene. The CDR3 is 17 amino acids. CDR3 DNA sequence: TGTGCCAGCAGTTCTCGGACAGGGACAATCCCTAACACTGAAGCTTTCTTT. Amino acid sequence: CASSSRTGTIPNTEAFF.